These T cell receptor beta chains were read from a single sample in a study of T cells after yellow fever vaccination. TCRdb processed the 5' RACE reads anew with MiXCR; each CDR3 protein has one entry. The sample consists of about 320,000 distinct CDR3 sequences, over 3.5% of them appearing once. This specimen consisted of PBMCs, obtained 15 days after the yellow fever booster vaccination. The receptor set was obtained from a man younger than 35 who received the YFV17D yellow fever vaccine. Both conserved end residues are part of each CDR3. The D gene is left open where the match is weak. A clone size is listed for some rows: how often the clone was seen (once, few, many), or a class if it is expanded.

clone_size: few; j_call: TRBJ1-1; v_call: TRBV18; cdr3_length: 13; d_call: TRBD1; cdr3_aa: CASRQGENTEAFF; cdr3_nt: TGTGCCAGCCGGCAGGGGGAGAACACTGAAGCTTTCTTT
clone_size: .; j_call: TRBJ2-1; v_call: TRBV28; cdr3_length: 15; d_call: .; cdr3_aa: CASTLTGVPFNEQFF; cdr3_nt: TGTGCCAGCACGCTAACCGGGGTACCATTCAATGAGCAGTTCTTC
clone_size: many; j_call: TRBJ1-5; v_call: TRBV7-2; cdr3_length: 14; d_call: .; cdr3_aa: CASSPVGSNQPQHF; cdr3_nt: TGTGCCAGCAGCCCCGTGGGGAGCAATCAGCCCCAGCATTTT
clone_size: many; j_call: TRBJ2-4; v_call: TRBV20-1; cdr3_length: 14; d_call: TRBD2; cdr3_aa: CSARLASGGNIQYF; cdr3_nt: TGCAGTGCTAGGTTGGCTAGCGGGGGGAACATTCAGTACTTC
clone_size: few; j_call: TRBJ2-3; v_call: TRBV10-3; cdr3_length: 14; d_call: TRBD1; cdr3_aa: CAISLQGRVDTQYF; cdr3_nt: TGTGCCATCAGCCTACAGGGGAGAGTGGATACGCAGTATTTT
clone_size: many; j_call: TRBJ1-1; v_call: TRBV12-3/TRBV12-4; cdr3_length: 15; d_call: .; cdr3_aa: CASSLGDPLNTEAFF; cdr3_nt: TGTGCCAGCAGTCTAGGGGATCCCCTGAACACTGAAGCTTTCTTT
clone_size: many; j_call: TRBJ1-4; v_call: TRBV6-6; cdr3_length: 15; d_call: .; cdr3_aa: CASSYVGGSNEKLFF; cdr3_nt: TGTGCCAGCAGTTACGTCGGGGGGTCTAATGAAAAACTGTTTTTT
clone_size: .; j_call: TRBJ2-5; v_call: TRBV5-1; cdr3_length: 15; d_call: .; cdr3_aa: CASSLAVPQQETQYF; cdr3_nt: TGCGCCAGCAGCTTGGCCGTCCCACAGCAAGAGACCCAGTACTTC
clone_size: few; j_call: TRBJ1-2; v_call: TRBV9; cdr3_length: 15; d_call: .; cdr3_aa: CASSVEGDGRYGYTF; cdr3_nt: TGTGCCAGCAGCGTAGAGGGGGATGGCCGCTATGGCTACACCTTC
clone_size: few; j_call: TRBJ1-2; v_call: TRBV7-9; cdr3_length: 14; d_call: .; cdr3_aa: CASSLDQGNYGYTF; cdr3_nt: TGTGCCAGCAGCTTAGACCAGGGCAACTATGGCTACACCTTC
clone_size: .; j_call: TRBJ2-1; v_call: TRBV12-3/TRBV12-4; cdr3_length: 15; d_call: TRBD2; cdr3_aa: CASSDRGLGRNEQFF; cdr3_nt: TGTGCCAGCAGCGACCGGGGACTAGGAAGGAATGAGCAGTTCTTC
clone_size: .; j_call: TRBJ1-2; v_call: TRBV4-1; cdr3_length: 16; d_call: .; cdr3_aa: CASSQDGRGANYGYTF; cdr3_nt: TGCGCCAGCAGCCAAGATGGAAGGGGAGCTAACTATGGCTACACCTTC
clone_size: many; j_call: TRBJ2-5; v_call: TRBV24-1; cdr3_length: 13; d_call: .; cdr3_aa: CATSERGQETQYF; cdr3_nt: TGTGCCACCAGTGAGCGTGGACAAGAGACCCAGTACTTC
clone_size: few; j_call: TRBJ2-3; v_call: TRBV27; cdr3_length: 17; d_call: .; cdr3_aa: CASSLRAGVRATDTQYF; cdr3_nt: TGTGCCAGCAGTTTAAGGGCAGGGGTCCGGGCGACAGATACGCAGTATTTT
clone_size: .; j_call: TRBJ1-6; v_call: TRBV29-1; cdr3_length: 13; d_call: .; cdr3_aa: CSVRGGPNSPLHF; cdr3_nt: TGCAGCGTCCGGGGGGGGCCCAATTCACCCCTCCACTTT
clone_size: few; j_call: TRBJ2-2; v_call: TRBV4-3; cdr3_length: 17; d_call: TRBD2; cdr3_aa: CASSQDFVGRDTGELFF; cdr3_nt: TGCGCCAGCAGCCAAGATTTTGTAGGGAGGGACACCGGGGAGCTGTTTTTT
clone_size: few; j_call: TRBJ1-5; v_call: TRBV12-3/TRBV12-4; cdr3_length: 12; d_call: .; cdr3_aa: CASRSGDQPQHF; cdr3_nt: TGTGCCAGCAGGTCAGGGGATCAGCCCCAGCATTTT
clone_size: many; j_call: TRBJ2-2; v_call: TRBV7-9; cdr3_length: 16; d_call: .; cdr3_aa: CASSLNRDRLTGELFF; cdr3_nt: TGTGCCAGCAGCCTCAACCGGGACCGACTCACCGGGGAGCTGTTTTTT
clone_size: few; j_call: TRBJ1-3; v_call: TRBV18; cdr3_length: 17; d_call: .; cdr3_aa: CASSPFTDGSSGNTIYF; cdr3_nt: TGTGCCAGCTCACCTTTCACGGACGGAAGCTCTGGAAACACCATATATTTT
clone_size: .; j_call: TRBJ2-1; v_call: TRBV5-1; cdr3_length: 15; d_call: TRBD1; cdr3_aa: CASSLEQGAPSEQFF; cdr3_nt: TGCGCCAGCAGCTTGGAGCAGGGGGCTCCTAGTGAGCAGTTCTTC
clone_size: .; j_call: TRBJ2-5; v_call: TRBV2; cdr3_length: 15; d_call: TRBD1; cdr3_aa: CASSASTGDRETQYF; cdr3_nt: TGTGCCAGCAGTGCAAGTACAGGGGATAGAGAGACCCAGTACTTC
clone_size: many; j_call: TRBJ1-1; v_call: TRBV20-1; cdr3_length: 15; d_call: TRBD1; cdr3_aa: CSARDPARGLDEAFF; cdr3_nt: TGCAGTGCTAGAGACCCAGCAAGGGGGCTGGATGAAGCTTTCTTT
clone_size: many; j_call: TRBJ1-4; v_call: TRBV5-6; cdr3_length: 13; d_call: .; cdr3_aa: CASSFGSNEKLFF; cdr3_nt: TGTGCCAGCAGCTTTGGCAGCAATGAAAAACTGTTTTTT
clone_size: few; j_call: TRBJ2-5; v_call: TRBV12-3/TRBV12-4; cdr3_length: 16; d_call: .; cdr3_aa: CASSYRGTTYQETQYF; cdr3_nt: TGTGCCAGCAGTTATCGCGGGACAACGTACCAAGAGACCCAGTACTTC
clone_size: .; j_call: TRBJ1-1; v_call: TRBV25-1; cdr3_length: 14; d_call: .; cdr3_aa: CASVGSDSGPEAFF; cdr3_nt: TGTGCCAGCGTCGGATCAGACAGCGGTCCTGAAGCTTTCTTT
clone_size: few; j_call: TRBJ1-2; v_call: TRBV5-1; cdr3_length: 14; d_call: TRBD1; cdr3_aa: CASSLETGGDGYTF; cdr3_nt: TGCGCCAGCAGCTTGGAAACAGGGGGCGATGGCTACACCTTC
clone_size: many; j_call: TRBJ1-3; v_call: TRBV20-1; cdr3_length: 14; d_call: .; cdr3_aa: CSAREYRAGNTIYF; cdr3_nt: TGCAGTGCTAGAGAATACAGGGCTGGAAACACCATATATTTT
clone_size: few; j_call: TRBJ2-7; v_call: TRBV7-2; cdr3_length: 14; d_call: .; cdr3_aa: CASSDWTDSYEQYF; cdr3_nt: TGTGCCAGCAGCGACTGGACAGACTCCTACGAGCAGTACTTC
clone_size: .; j_call: TRBJ2-5; v_call: TRBV5-1; cdr3_length: 13; d_call: .; cdr3_aa: CASSLELKGAQYF; cdr3_nt: TGCGCCAGCAGCTTGGAACTGAAGGGGGCCCAGTACTTC
clone_size: .; j_call: TRBJ1-1; v_call: TRBV20-1; cdr3_length: 15; d_call: TRBD1; cdr3_aa: CSARAVTGDYTEAFF; cdr3_nt: TGCAGTGCTAGGGCGGTGACAGGGGATTACACTGAAGCTTTCTTT
clone_size: .; j_call: TRBJ2-6; v_call: TRBV7-2; cdr3_length: 15; d_call: .; cdr3_aa: CASSSYGPGANVLTF; cdr3_nt: TGTGCCAGCAGCTCCTATGGACCTGGGGCCAACGTCCTGACTTTC
clone_size: many; j_call: TRBJ2-5; v_call: TRBV6-2/TRBV6-3; cdr3_length: 17; d_call: TRBD2; cdr3_aa: CASSYLATSGVQETQYF; cdr3_nt: TGTGCCAGCAGTTACCTTGCCACTAGCGGGGTTCAAGAGACCCAGTACTTC
clone_size: .; j_call: TRBJ1-1; v_call: TRBV11-2; cdr3_length: 13; d_call: .; cdr3_aa: CASSGREYSVAFF; cdr3_nt: TGTGCCAGCAGCGGTAGAGAGTATAGCGTAGCTTTCTTT
clone_size: .; j_call: TRBJ1-1; v_call: TRBV7-2; cdr3_length: 14; d_call: .; cdr3_aa: CASSLGVSGAEAFF; cdr3_nt: TGTGCCAGCAGCTTAGGAGTATCGGGGGCTGAAGCTTTCTTT
clone_size: many; j_call: TRBJ1-2; v_call: TRBV7-2; cdr3_length: 14; d_call: .; cdr3_aa: CASSLGAGRDGYTF; cdr3_nt: TGTGCCAGCAGCTTAGGAGCAGGGAGGGACGGCTACACCTTC
clone_size: .; j_call: TRBJ2-4; v_call: TRBV6-2/TRBV6-3; cdr3_length: 16; d_call: .; cdr3_aa: CASSVTGLVAKNIQYF; cdr3_nt: TGTGCCAGCAGTGTGACGGGCCTGGTCGCCAAAAACATTCAGTACTTC
clone_size: .; j_call: TRBJ2-1; v_call: TRBV6-5; cdr3_length: 16; d_call: .; cdr3_aa: CASSYGGGGPANEQFF; cdr3_nt: TGTGCCAGCAGTTACGGGGGTGGGGGGCCCGCCAATGAGCAGTTCTTC
clone_size: .; j_call: TRBJ2-7; v_call: TRBV7-2; cdr3_length: 14; d_call: .; cdr3_aa: CASSLAVRGYEQYF; cdr3_nt: TGTGCCAGCAGCTTAGCCGTCAGAGGTTACGAGCAGTACTTC
clone_size: many; j_call: TRBJ2-2; v_call: TRBV7-9; cdr3_length: 16; d_call: .; cdr3_aa: CASSLWLAPNTGELFF; cdr3_nt: TGTGCCAGCAGCTTATGGTTAGCACCGAACACCGGGGAGCTGTTTTTT
clone_size: .; j_call: TRBJ1-6; v_call: TRBV23-1; cdr3_length: 15; d_call: .; cdr3_aa: CASSHAGVGYSPLHF; cdr3_nt: TGCGCCAGCAGTCATGCCGGGGTCGGATATTCACCCCTCCACTTT
clone_size: many; j_call: TRBJ2-3; v_call: TRBV5-1; cdr3_length: 16; d_call: .; cdr3_aa: CASSSNPAIRTDTQYF; cdr3_nt: TGCGCCAGCAGCTCGAATCCCGCGATCCGCACAGATACGCAGTATTTT
clone_size: many; j_call: TRBJ2-3; v_call: TRBV29-1; cdr3_length: 15; d_call: .; cdr3_aa: CSVEGGRGVTDTQYF; cdr3_nt: TGCAGCGTTGAGGGGGGGCGAGGGGTCACAGATACGCAGTATTTT
clone_size: many; j_call: TRBJ2-1; v_call: TRBV5-1; cdr3_length: 11; d_call: .; cdr3_aa: CASSFGTEQFF; cdr3_nt: TGCGCCAGCAGCTTTGGCACAGAGCAGTTCTTC
clone_size: .; j_call: TRBJ2-3; v_call: TRBV4-1; cdr3_length: 16; d_call: .; cdr3_aa: CASSHFSRGSTDTQYF; cdr3_nt: TGCGCCAGCAGCCACTTTTCTCGGGGGAGCACAGATACGCAGTATTTT
clone_size: many; j_call: TRBJ1-6; v_call: TRBV19; cdr3_length: 15; d_call: .; cdr3_aa: CASSRQVIYNSPLHF; cdr3_nt: TGTGCCAGCAGCCGACAGGTGATCTATAATTCACCCCTCCACTTT
clone_size: .; j_call: TRBJ1-6; v_call: TRBV5-5; cdr3_length: 12; d_call: .; cdr3_aa: CASSGTNSPLHF; cdr3_nt: TGTGCCAGCAGCGGGACAAATTCACCCCTCCACTTT
clone_size: .; j_call: TRBJ2-6; v_call: TRBV18; cdr3_length: 17; d_call: .; cdr3_aa: CASSPLATVAGANVLTF; cdr3_nt: TGTGCCAGCTCACCATTGGCTACGGTGGCTGGGGCCAACGTCCTGACTTTC
clone_size: few; j_call: TRBJ1-2; v_call: TRBV4-1; cdr3_length: 14; d_call: .; cdr3_aa: CASSHVWGPYGYTF; cdr3_nt: TGCGCCAGCAGCCACGTCTGGGGCCCCTATGGCTACACCTTC
clone_size: .; j_call: TRBJ1-4; v_call: TRBV5-1; cdr3_length: 16; d_call: .; cdr3_aa: CASSLDTSATNEKLFF; cdr3_nt: TGCGCCAGCAGCTTGGACACATCTGCAACTAATGAAAAACTGTTTTTT
clone_size: few; j_call: TRBJ1-1; v_call: TRBV6-4; cdr3_length: 14; d_call: .; cdr3_aa: CASSKVGGNTEAFF; cdr3_nt: TGTGCCAGCAGTAAGGTGGGGGGGAACACTGAAGCTTTCTTT
clone_size: many; j_call: TRBJ1-5; v_call: TRBV20-1; cdr3_length: 15; d_call: .; cdr3_aa: CSARPGGSTNQPQHF; cdr3_nt: TGCAGTGCTAGGCCCGGGGGATCCACCAATCAGCCCCAGCATTTT
clone_size: many; j_call: TRBJ2-7; v_call: TRBV20-1; cdr3_length: 12; d_call: TRBD1; cdr3_aa: CSASDRVYEQYF; cdr3_nt: TGCAGTGCTAGTGACAGGGTCTACGAGCAGTACTTC
clone_size: many; j_call: TRBJ1-5; v_call: TRBV20-1; cdr3_length: 16; d_call: TRBD1; cdr3_aa: CSARASGQGAGQPQHF; cdr3_nt: TGCAGTGCTAGAGCTTCGGGACAGGGGGCGGGCCAGCCCCAGCATTTT
clone_size: many; j_call: TRBJ2-3; v_call: TRBV20-1; cdr3_length: 13; d_call: .; cdr3_aa: CSGFEDFSDTQYF; cdr3_nt: TGCAGTGGTTTTGAGGACTTCTCAGATACGCAGTATTTT
clone_size: .; j_call: TRBJ2-5; v_call: TRBV24-1; cdr3_length: 16; d_call: .; cdr3_aa: CATSDGGRGAGETQYF; cdr3_nt: TGTGCCACCAGTGATGGAGGGAGGGGGGCCGGAGAGACCCAGTACTTC